The present T cell receptor beta chain was sequenced within a study of cytomegalovirus exposure and HLA in healthy donors (dated 2017 in TCRdb). A note on the overall study: In an earlier analysis of 450 to 750 of the donors, roughly 300 Gb of sequence data and 100 million or so unique TCR beta sequences from some 170 million T cells were reported. In the later analysis, no new phenotypic data were used to find candidate immune exposures; instead, reliance was placed on TCR beta sequences and their occurrence across donors. Roughly 300 gigabases of sequencing data and 70 million to 95 million unique TCR sequences made up an early release that covered nearly 650 HLA-typed donors. A later genetic analysis took genome-wide SNP genotypes for about three fifths of the roughly 700 donors and used that subset as a discovery cohort. Typing coverage varied by locus: about 620-630 donors for A, B, C, DRB1 and DQB1; around 560 for DQA1; about 600 for DPA1; roughly 470 for DPB1. Across around 400 genotyped donors of the cohort, an average of roughly 200,000 unique TCR beta nucleotide sequences per donor were sequenced, and roughly 20% of those sequences were non-productive. Besides the first cohort of under 700 subjects, a separate validation cohort made up of around 120 different subjects was used. An earlier analysis of around 580 of the donors used high-throughput TCR beta sequencing to judge whether each TCR beta V gene segment behaved as functional or pseudogenic. Four or five DR-DQ haplotypes were handled as single units for association and clustering, since linkage in the cohort was strong. A later analysis re-analyzed previously published TCR beta repertoires from hundreds of donors and added high-resolution HLA genotyping to study TCR occurrence patterns. High-throughput TCR immunosequencing, statistical association of individual TCRs with disease status, and machine learning were combined to predict cytomegalovirus infection status. Donor age, sex, ethnicity and CMV serostatus were compiled together with the repertoire data. The genetic ancestry cluster associated with self-reported Caucasian donors included 70% to 85% of the roughly 400 genotyped donors. The study profiled the T cell repertoires of approximately 700 subjects by immunosequencing and related them to cytomegalovirus serostatus. All discovery cohort repertoires had been generated on a single sequencing platform. The aim of the study was to test whether cataloging public T cell receptors could identify signatures of past pathogen exposure. HLA typing included class I and class II loci at four-digit resolution.

Spanning cysteine to phenylalanine, the CDR3 consists of 13 amino acids. The DNA shown is the 39-base CDR3, in frame from base 1. CDR1 SQVTM and CDR2 ANQGSEA are derived from the germline V gene. V has 4 bases trimmed and J has 9 bases trimmed; junction bases matching no gene number 8. The cohort was made up of under 800 healthy bone marrow donors. Cohort members were all nominally healthy when sampled, although unrecorded immune exposures were likely present. The donor tested CMV seropositive, placing the donor among the 250 to 350 seropositive members of the cohort. Each donor provided a peripheral blood sample, and peripheral blood mononuclear cells were used for TCR beta sequencing. Genomic DNA extraction from the blood cell samples was performed with the Qiagen DNeasy Blood Extraction Kit. Results and caveats for the whole study, not just this receptor: Linkage disequilibrium might explain the correlated functional status among segregating V segments, but an unknown experimental factor could not be ruled out. A later genetic analysis reported fewer N-insertions in productive TCRs among donors in an Asian-associated ancestry cluster than the approximately 670-donor mean. Across donors, most TCR sequences were observed very rarely, whereas some public TCRs were present in many individuals. Assigning TCR associations to individual alleles was difficult when HLA alleles, especially DR and DQ, strongly co-occurred. Presence/absence analyses assumed roughly uniform sequencing depth across donors, an assumption that may not hold. In an earlier analysis of approximately 600 of the donors, most TCR beta V segments were observed in productive rearrangements about 90% or about 30% of the time, broadly matching IMGT annotations. In this cohort, only TCR beta chains were sequenced, and detectable features were limited by the absence of alpha or paired-chain data. Because HLA typing was unavailable for some donors at each locus, only the typed subset was used in association tests. In a later analysis, the rate of TCR association differed among HLA loci, with DRB1 alleles having the most associated TCRs and HLA-C alleles having the fewest. The classifier was reported to diagnose cytomegalovirus status with high specificity and sensitivity in both the original and validation cohorts. In vitro tests confirmed that a few of the cytomegalovirus-associated TCR beta chains recognize cytomegalovirus antigens. Several of the top co-occurrence clusters appeared to be linked to parvovirus B19, influenza, CMV and Epstein-Barr virus, according to a later analysis. Over 15 rarely observed V segments, including chromosome 9 orphons, were excluded from the earlier analysis of about 600 of the donors because counts were too low. Because the 87-base-pair reads could not distinguish some IMGT-functional V segments, including TRBV6-2 and TRBV6-3, those segments were excluded. The authors suggested that the approach could potentially be generalized to other disease states and immunological phenotypes. Most CMV-associated TCR beta chains appeared to be HLA-restricted in a later analysis, and the HLA associations seemed to be driven largely by CMV exposure. In a later analysis, around 17,000 TCR beta sequences were associated with specific HLA alleles at a false discovery rate of 0.05. An association between a missense DCLRE1C variant and V-gene and J-gene trimming of TCR beta chains was found in a later genetic analysis and replicated in an independent cohort. In a later analysis, HLA-associated TCR beta chains were found to be more clonally expanded and to have lower generation probabilities than equally common non-associated chains. A further reported finding was that TCR beta sequences accurately predicted the HLA-A and HLA-B alleles for most subjects in the first cohort. CMV serostatus was the only immune exposure information available for the cohort. In the study, some 160 TCR beta chains were listed as associated with cytomegalovirus. A cluster of highly shared sequence variants was judged likely to represent a technical artifact of the sequencing pipeline.

For this clone: Its antigen is still unknown. No base quality information exists; no much larger clone differs at one position.

Receptor amplification or capture employed the immunoSEQ multiplex PCR assay. For the multiplex PCR, a mixture combining 60 forward primers for TCR Vbeta segments and 13 reverse primers for TCR Jbeta segments was used. A multiplex PCR assay on genomic DNA amplified the CDR3 region of rearranged TCR beta genes. The Illumina HiSeq System was used to sequence the amplified TCR beta libraries as 87-base-pair reads. On the authors' methods: Across the 700 or so repertoires, a later analysis counted approximately 75 million unique TCR beta chains, roughly 11 million of which were shared by at least two donors. Raw reads were error-corrected and collapsed into unique sequences with a nearest-neighbor algorithm that merged closely related sequences to remove PCR and sequencing errors. CDR3 sequences were aligned to IMGT reference sequences to assign V, D and J gene segments. For a sequence to be retained, a match of at least six nucleotides was required to both a V gene segment and a J gene segment. Rearrangements were classified as productive when the CDR3 lacked stop codons and remained in frame with V and J, and all other rearrangements were classified as non-productive. CDR3 was defined according to IMGT convention as the region running from the second conserved V-encoded cysteine to the conserved J-encoded phenylalanine. In an earlier analysis of 500 to 650 of the donors, sequences lacking an unambiguous match to a single V gene segment were excluded. In an earlier analysis of 587 of the donors, a V segment was called functional when productive rearrangements were above 56.7%, and segregating when the standard deviation between donors exceeded 5%. To diagnose cytomegalovirus status from the catalog of TCR beta chain sequences, a statistical classification framework was built. A later analysis assigned V and J genes by comparing TCR nucleotide sequences with IMGT/GENE-DB human TR gene sequences. In a later analysis, CDR3 sequences and most-parsimonious VDJ recombination scenarios were assigned using the TCRdist pipeline. A later analysis defined each TCR beta chain by its CDR3 amino acid sequence plus V-gene family, and excluded reads lacking a unique V-gene family. As a way to deal with suspected cross-contamination and a sequencing artifact, a later analysis dropped 450 to 600 nucleotide sequences that were highly shared and had low generation probability. In a later analysis, a clonal expansion index for each public chain was calculated from normalized within-repertoire ranks of inferred template counts. In a later analysis, generation probabilities were computed using a VDJ recombination model fitted to out-of-frame rearrangements, and the results were checked against IGoR. In a later analysis, TCR-TCR, TCR-HLA and TCR-CMV co-occurrence was scored with hypergeometric tests, and a repertoire-size bias correction was applied to TCR pairs. False discovery rates were estimated in a later analysis by permuting HLA or CMV assignments 20 times. In a later analysis, co-occurring TCRs were grouped using DBSCAN, and TCRdist sequence similarity was added for clustering within HLA-allele-positive subsets. For co-occurrence clustering, repertoires with fewer than 30,000 or more than 120,000 public chains were excluded, along with about five repertoires with anomalous nucleotide sharing. In TCRdb, the immuneACCESS table is reduced to in-frame sequences with V and J assigned. These tables do not hold every clone; where another copy was compared, an unresolved V gene accounts for under half, and the others remain unexplained. The D gene and trimming were derived from the DNA, and the V and J assignments and clone size from that table. Within this sample are fewer than 90,000 clones, with about 70% of them counted one time only. The ten largest make up about 7.4% of the sample.

Sequenced sample: PBMCs. Recombination joined TRBV29-1 with TRBJ2-1, with TRBD1 identical over 8 junction bases. The TCR originated in a man aged 35 to 55 in good health and CMV-seropositive. This receptor carries the CDR3 CSVARAGGTEQFF. The bases read TGCAGCGTTGCCAGGGCAGGGGGCACTGAGCAGTTCTTC.